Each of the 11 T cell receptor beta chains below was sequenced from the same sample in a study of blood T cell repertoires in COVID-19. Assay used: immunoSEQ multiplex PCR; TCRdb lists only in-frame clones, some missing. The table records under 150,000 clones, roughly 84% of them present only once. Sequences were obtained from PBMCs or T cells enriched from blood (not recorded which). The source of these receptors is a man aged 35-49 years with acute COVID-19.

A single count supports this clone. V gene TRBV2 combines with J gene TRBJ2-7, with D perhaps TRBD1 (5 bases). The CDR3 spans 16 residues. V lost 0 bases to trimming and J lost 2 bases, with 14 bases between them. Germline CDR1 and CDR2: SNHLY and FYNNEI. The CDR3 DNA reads TGTGCCAGCAGTGAAGCCGTGGACAAGAGAACCTACGAGCAGTACTTC. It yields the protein CASSEAVDKRTYEQYF. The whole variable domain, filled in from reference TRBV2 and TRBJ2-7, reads EPEVTQTPSHQVTQMGQEVILRCVPISNHLYFYWYRQILGQKVEFLVSFYNNEISEKSEIFDDQFSVERPDGSNFTLKIRSTKLEDSAMYFCASSEAVDKRTYEQYFGPGTRLTVT.

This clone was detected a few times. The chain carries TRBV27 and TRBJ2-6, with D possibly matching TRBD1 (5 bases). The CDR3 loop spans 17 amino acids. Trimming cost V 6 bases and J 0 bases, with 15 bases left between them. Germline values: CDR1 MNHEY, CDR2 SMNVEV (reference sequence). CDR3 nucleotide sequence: TGTGCCAGCAGCCCCTCCGACAGAGTCTCTGGGGCCAACGTCCTGACTTTC. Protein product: CASSPSDRVSGANVLTF.

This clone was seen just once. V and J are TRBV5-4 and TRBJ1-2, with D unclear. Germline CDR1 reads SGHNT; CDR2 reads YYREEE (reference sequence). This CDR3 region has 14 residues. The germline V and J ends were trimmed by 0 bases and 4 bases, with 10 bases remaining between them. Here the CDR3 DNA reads TGTGCCAGCAGCTTGGTTCCAGGCTCCTATGGCTACACCTTC. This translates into CASSLVPGSYGYTF.

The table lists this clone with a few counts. In DNA form, the CDR3 reads TGTGCCAGCAGTGTGGAGGGGAATGAGCAGTTCTTC. Translated: CASSVEGNEQFF. The genes are TRBV2 and TRBJ2-1; D possibly corresponds to TRBD2 (6 bases). Germline V CDR1 and CDR2: SNHLY, FYNNEI. Trimming shortened V by 4 bases and J by 7 bases, and 8 bases separated the two germline ends. The CDR3 is 12 amino acids. The complete variable domain, with remaining parts taken from reference TRBV2 and TRBJ2-1, reads EPEVTQTPSHQVTQMGQEVILRCVPISNHLYFYWYRQILGQKVEFLVSFYNNEISEKSEIFDDQFSVERPDGSNFTLKIRSTKLEDSAMYFCASSVEGNEQFFGPGTRLTVL.

The CDR3 sequence is CASSLVTGTGPEEDQPQHF. The DNA of the CDR3 is TGTGCCAGCAGCTTGGTAACTGGGACAGGCCCCGAGGAAGATCAGCCCCAGCATTTT. The V and J genes are TRBV7-9 and TRBJ1-5; the match to TRBD1 covers 8 bases. Germline lookup yields CDR1 SEHNR and CDR2 FQNEAQ (reference sequence). The CDR3 runs to 19 residues. J lost 5 bases, V lost 3 bases, and 18 bases had no gene match.

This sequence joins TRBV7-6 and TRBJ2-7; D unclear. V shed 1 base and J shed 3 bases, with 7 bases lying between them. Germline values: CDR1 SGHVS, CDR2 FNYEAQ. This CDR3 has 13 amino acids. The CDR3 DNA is TGTGCCAGCAGCTTAGTTAGTGACTACGAGCAGTACTTC. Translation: CASSLVSDYEQYF.

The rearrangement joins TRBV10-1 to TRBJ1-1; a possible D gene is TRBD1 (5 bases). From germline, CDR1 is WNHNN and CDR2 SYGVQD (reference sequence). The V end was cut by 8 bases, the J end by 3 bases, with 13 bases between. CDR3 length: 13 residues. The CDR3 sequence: CASQQVLDTEAFF. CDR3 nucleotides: TGCGCCAGCCAACAGGTATTGGACACTGAAGCTTTCTTT.

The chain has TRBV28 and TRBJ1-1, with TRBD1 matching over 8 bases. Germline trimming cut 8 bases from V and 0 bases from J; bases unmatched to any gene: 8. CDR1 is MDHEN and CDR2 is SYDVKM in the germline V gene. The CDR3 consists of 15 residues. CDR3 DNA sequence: TGTGCCAGCGCCGATCTGGACAGGGTGAACACTGAAGCTTTCTTT. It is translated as CASADLDRVNTEAFF.

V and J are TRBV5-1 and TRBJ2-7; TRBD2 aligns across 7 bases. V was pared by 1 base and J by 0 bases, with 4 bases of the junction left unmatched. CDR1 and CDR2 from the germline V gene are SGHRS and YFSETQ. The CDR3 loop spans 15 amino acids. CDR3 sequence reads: CASSLNGGSSYEQYF. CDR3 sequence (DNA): TGCGCCAGCAGCTTGAACGGGGGGAGCTCCTACGAGCAGTACTTC. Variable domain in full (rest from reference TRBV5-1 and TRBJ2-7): KAGVTQTPRYLIKTRGQQVTLSCSPISGHRSVSWYQQTPGQGLQFLFEYFSETQRNKGNFPGRFSGRQFSNSRSEMNVSTLELGDSALYLCASSLNGGSSYEQYFGPGTRLTVT.

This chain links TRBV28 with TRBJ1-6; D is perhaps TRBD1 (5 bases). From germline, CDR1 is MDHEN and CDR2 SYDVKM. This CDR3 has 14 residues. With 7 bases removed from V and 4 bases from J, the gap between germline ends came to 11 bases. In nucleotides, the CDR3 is TGTGCCAGCAAATTGACAGTATATAATTCACCCCTCCACTTT. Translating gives CASKLTVYNSPLHF.

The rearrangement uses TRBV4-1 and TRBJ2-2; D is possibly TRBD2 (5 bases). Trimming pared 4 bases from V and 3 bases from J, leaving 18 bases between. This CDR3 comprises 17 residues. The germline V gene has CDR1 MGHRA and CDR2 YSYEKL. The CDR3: CASSRVAWTADTGELFF. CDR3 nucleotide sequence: TGCGCCAGCAGCCGAGTTGCATGGACTGCCGACACCGGGGAGCTGTTTTTT.